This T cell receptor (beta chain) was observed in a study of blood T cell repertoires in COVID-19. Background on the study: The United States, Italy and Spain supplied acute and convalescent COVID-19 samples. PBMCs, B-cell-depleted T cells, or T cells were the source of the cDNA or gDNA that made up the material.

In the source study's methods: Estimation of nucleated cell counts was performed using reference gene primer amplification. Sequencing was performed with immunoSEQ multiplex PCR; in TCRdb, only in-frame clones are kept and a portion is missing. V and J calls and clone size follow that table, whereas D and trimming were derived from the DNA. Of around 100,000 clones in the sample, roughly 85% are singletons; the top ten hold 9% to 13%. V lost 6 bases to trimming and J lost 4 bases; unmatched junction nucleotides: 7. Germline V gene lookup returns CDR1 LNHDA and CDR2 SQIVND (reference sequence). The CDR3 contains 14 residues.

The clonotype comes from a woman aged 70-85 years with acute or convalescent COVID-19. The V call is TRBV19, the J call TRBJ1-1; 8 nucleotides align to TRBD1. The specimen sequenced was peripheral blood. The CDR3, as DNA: TGTGCCAGTAGCCTCACAGGGGGAGTCACTGAAGCTTTCTTT. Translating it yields CASSLTGGVTEAFF.